This entry features one T cell receptor beta chain sequence. Profiling relied on immunoSEQ multiplex PCR, and the TCRdb table lists in-frame clones only, not all of them. The sample records over 80,000 clones, 70% to 90% being singletons. The V gene lost 3 bases and the J gene lost 3 bases, with 8 bases spanning the gap. Germline CDR1 and CDR2: LNHDA and SQIVND (reference sequence). This CDR3 contains 13 residues. The source of the sample is a study of a mutant IDH1 vaccine in newly diagnosed glioma. As to time point: baseline, week 1 (first vaccination visit). Treatment in this sample: pre-vaccination baseline after standard-of-care therapy.

The chain links TRBV19 to TRBJ2-5; D possibly uses TRBD1 or TRBD2 (5 bases each). This clonotype was obtained from a woman aged 45-60 years with glioma. Sequenced material: PBMCs, taken from a glioma patient treated with radiotherapy, temozolomide or both. The CDR3 here is CASSIGAEETQYF. CDR3 nucleotides: TGTGCCAGTAGTATCGGGGCCGAAGAGACCCAGTACTTC.